This T cell receptor (beta chain) was retrieved from a study of shared clonotypes between healthy human individuals. Naivety among CD8 cells was defined by CD45RO negativity and positive CCR7 selection, thereby excluding terminally differentiated effector memory CD45RA+ cells. This CDR3 is built from 12 residues. Germline values: CDR1 SEHNR, CDR2 FQNEAQ (reference sequence). V was cut by 8 bases and J by 5 bases, with 13 bases left in between. Sequenced by immunoSEQ multiplex PCR; TCRdb stores in-frame clones only, minus some. The sample lists fewer than 1 million clones; 96% were seen once. This receptor was identified in a man aged 25-45 years in good health. The chain joins TRBV7-9 to TRBJ2-7; D unclear. Sequenced material: naive CD8+ T cells sorted from blood. Here the CDR3 DNA reads TGTGCCAGCGGAGCTTATAGGAACGAGCAGTACTTC. It specifies CASGAYRNEQYF. Full variable domain (remainder filled in from reference TRBV7-9 and TRBJ2-7): DTGVSQNPRHKITKRGQNVTFRCDPISEHNRLYWYRQTLGQGPEFLTYFQNEAQLEKSRLLSDRFSAERPKGSFSTLEIQRTEQGDSAMYLCASGAYRNEQYFGPGTRLTVT.